What follows are 17 T cell receptor beta chains derived from one specimen sequenced in a study of T-cell reconstitution after alpha-beta-depleted transplantation in children. Unique molecular identifiers were incorporated into the prepared TCRbeta library. TCRdb reprocessed the PCR reads via MiXCR and lists one record per CDR3 protein. This sample yields some 600,000 distinct CDR3 sequences, of which 16% are seen a single time; under 1.2% belongs to the top ten. The source was PBMCs from the stem cell graft donor, collected from the stem cell graft. The receptors originated from a human donor who donated a stem cell graft to a child with acute myeloid leukemia.

This clonotype was seen ten or more times. This chain links TRBV5-1 with TRBJ2-1; the D gene is possibly TRBD1 (5 bases). The germline V gene encodes CDR1 SGHRS and CDR2 YFSETQ. This CDR3 has 15 amino acids. V was clipped by 1 base and J by 8 bases, with 16 bases between them. CDR3 sequence: CASSLLGRERDEQFF. CDR3 in DNA: TGCGCCAGCAGCTTGCTGGGCAGGGAACGGGATGAGCAGTTCTTC.

This clonotype was counted only a few times. This chain connects TRBV7-8 to TRBJ2-7; D is ambiguous. Germline V gene data show CDR1 as SGHVS and CDR2 as FQNEAQ. The length of the CDR3 is 14 residues. V was cut by 0 bases and J by 0 bases, with 6 bases left in between. The CDR3 loop reads CASSLATRSYEQYF. The CDR3 DNA reads as TGTGCCAGCAGCTTAGCGACCCGCTCCTACGAGCAGTACTTC.

The genes are TRBV12-3 or TRBV12-4 and TRBJ2-3; D unresolved. Trimming took off 8 bases at V and 6 bases at J, with 12 bases between the two ends. The CDR3 contains 12 residues. CDR3 in amino acids: CASRTGSDTQYF. In DNA form, the CDR3 reads TGTGCCAGCCGGACCGGTAGTGATACGCAGTATTTT.

The chain has TRBV10-2 and TRBJ1-2; tentative D call: TRBD1 (5 bases). The V gene lost 0 bases and the J gene lost 4 bases, with 9 bases spanning the gap. From germline, CDR1 is WSHSY and CDR2 SAAADI. The CDR3 is 14 amino acids. This CDR3 is CASSESGLPYGYTF. CDR3 bases: TGCGCCAGCAGTGAGTCGGGGCTGCCCTATGGCTACACCTTC.

At least ten counts were recorded for this clonotype. The chain employs TRBV12-3 or TRBV12-4 and TRBJ1-1; D unresolved. Trimming removed 3 bases at V and 11 bases at J, with 13 bases between. The CDR3 contains 12 residues. The CDR3 coding sequence is TGTGCCAGCAGTTTGACGGGGTCGGGGGCTTTCTTT. As protein: CASSLTGSGAFF.

This clonotype was recorded many times. The genes are TRBV20-1 and TRBJ2-1, with TRBD1 identical over 10 bases. The CDR3 runs 16 residues. The germline gives CDR1 DFQATT, CDR2 SNEGSKA (reference sequence). Unmatched junction bases numbered 9, after V lost 0 bases and J lost 7 bases. The CDR3 reads CSARDRDRGHGNEQFF. CDR3 DNA: TGCAGTGCTAGAGACCGGGACAGGGGTCATGGTAATGAGCAGTTCTTC.

The table lists this clonotype with many counts. This chain links TRBV9 with TRBJ1-2; TRBD1 matches at 7 bases. This CDR3 region has 14 residues. V shed 3 bases, J shed 5 bases, and the junction held 7 bases outside the gene matches. Per germline, CDR1 SGDLS and CDR2 YYNGEE. CDR3 bases: TGTGCCAGCAGCGAGAGCTGGGACAGATATGGCTACACCTTC. Translating gives CASSESWDRYGYTF.

This clonotype was counted at least ten times. The chain joins TRBV24-1 to TRBJ2-5; no definite D call. Trimming pared 4 bases from V and 5 bases from J, leaving 4 bases between. The CDR3 extends over 11 amino acids. Germline lookup yields CDR1 KGHDR and CDR2 SFDVKD. The CDR3, as DNA: TGTGCCACCAGTGACAGGGAGACCCAGTACTTC. This encodes CATSDRETQYF.

There are a few counts of this clonotype. V gene TRBV20-1 combines with J gene TRBJ2-3; no clear D gene. This CDR3 region has 13 residues. Germline assignment: CDR1 DFQATT and CDR2 SNEGSKA (reference sequence). V lost 2 bases and J 3 bases, leaving 9 bases between the germline ends. DNA for the CDR3: TGCAGTGCTAGACGGGTTAATACAGATACGCAGTATTTT. Its translation is CSARRVNTDTQYF.

This clonotype was recorded many times. The V call is TRBV20-1, the J call TRBJ1-3; 7 bases map to TRBD1. After removal of 6 bases from V and 2 bases from J, the junction contained 7 bases not matched to a gene. This CDR3 is built from 14 residues. CDR1 and CDR2 (germline): DFQATT, SNEGSKA (reference sequence). This chain's CDR3 is CSATKGQPGNTIYF. DNA for the CDR3: TGCAGTGCCACAAAGGGACAGCCTGGAAACACCATATATTTT.

Many counts were recorded for this clonotype. The chain links TRBV10-3 to TRBJ1-2; D is perhaps TRBD1 (6 bases). The germline V and J ends were trimmed by 1 base and 7 bases, with 13 bases remaining between them. The V gene's germline CDR1 is ENHRY and CDR2 SYGVKD. The length of the CDR3 is 14 residues. CDR3 amino acids: CAISEFKGDGGYTF. CDR3 bases: TGTGCCATCAGTGAGTTCAAGGGGGACGGTGGCTACACCTTC.

The genes are TRBV12-3 or TRBV12-4 and TRBJ2-7; the D gene is possibly TRBD2 (5 bases). The length of the CDR3 is 13 residues. V lost 5 bases, J lost 7 bases, and 15 bases lay in between. CDR3 bases: TGTGCCAGCAGTCCCGCGGCCCGGGGTGAGCAGTACTTC. It codes for CASSPAARGEQYF.

Ten or more counts support this clonotype. This sequence joins TRBV20-1 and TRBJ2-1; D remains unclear. Germline loops: CDR1 DFQATT, CDR2 SNEGSKA (reference sequence). V was cut by 8 bases and J by 0 bases, with 5 bases left in between. The CDR3 length is 11 residues. Written as DNA, the CDR3 is TGCAGTCGGAGCTCCTACAATGAGCAGTTCTTC. Translation gives CSRSSYNEQFF.

The V and J genes are TRBV6-1 and TRBJ1-3, with 9 bases that match TRBD1. The junction had 8 bases not matched to a gene; V was cut back by 7 bases and J by 4 bases. This CDR3 region has 15 residues. The germline V gene encodes CDR1 MNHNS and CDR2 SASEGT. The DNA of the CDR3 is TGTGCCAGCACCATACAGGGGGCGCAGGGAAACACCATATATTTT. This translates into CASTIQGAQGNTIYF.

This clonotype was picked up many times. The J gene is TRBJ1-2, the V gene TRBV20-1; D is uncertain. Per the germline V gene, CDR1 is DFQATT and CDR2 is SNEGSKA (reference sequence). Trimming pared 5 bases from V and 1 base from J, leaving 8 bases between. This CDR3 is 12 amino acids long. CDR3 nucleotide sequence: TGCAGTGCTCCGATGTATAACTATGGCTACACCTTC. The encoded protein is CSAPMYNYGYTF.

This clonotype was counted at least ten times. The chain recombines TRBV20-1 with TRBJ2-7, with D maybe TRBD2 (6 bases). From germline, CDR1 is DFQATT and CDR2 SNEGSKA (reference sequence). Trimming cost V 5 bases and J 6 bases, with 20 bases left between them. This CDR3 spans 14 amino acids. CDR3 in amino acids: CSAETSFSAPEQYF. Written as DNA, the CDR3 is TGCAGTGCTGAGACTAGTTTCTCGGCCCCCGAGCAGTACTTC.

This CDR3 is CASSAPGQKASYEQYF. Written as DNA, the CDR3 is TGTGCCAGCAGCGCGCCGGGCCAAAAAGCCTCCTACGAGCAGTACTTC. This sequence joins TRBV7-2 and TRBJ2-7, with D unresolved. The V end lost 5 bases, the J end lost 0 bases, and 17 bases lay between the germline ends. This CDR3 region has 16 residues. The germline gives CDR1 SGHTA, CDR2 FQGNSA.